These 22 T cell receptor beta chains were all obtained from the same sample, sequenced in a study of blood T cell repertoires in COVID-19. Profiled with immunoSEQ multiplex PCR; TCRdb holds only in-frame clones, not every one. The table lists under 450,000 clones, approximately 90% of them singletons. Sequencing was performed on PBMCs or T cells enriched from blood (not recorded which). The receptors derive from a woman between 40 and 55 years old who had been exposed to COVID-19.

This clone occurred once. The chain joins TRBV19 to TRBJ1-5; TRBD1 aligns across 7 bases. The junction had 8 bases not matched to a gene; V was cut back by 4 bases and J by 5 bases. Germline V CDR1 and CDR2: LNHDA, SQIVND (reference sequence). The CDR3 is 15 residues long. The CDR3 here is CASSSLTGRDQPQHF. The CDR3, as DNA: TGTGCCAGTAGTAGCCTGACAGGGCGGGATCAGCCCCAGCATTTT.

The chain employs TRBV7-9 and TRBJ1-4, with D maybe TRBD1 (6 bases). The CDR3 spans 18 residues. The germline CDR1 and CDR2 sequences are SEHNR and FQNEAQ (reference sequence). The V gene lost 3 bases and the J gene lost 2 bases, with 19 bases spanning the gap. CDR3 DNA sequence: TGTGCCAGCAGCTTTTTTACGGGGGGCGTAGTTACTAATGAAAAACTGTTTTTT. It encodes CASSFFTGGVVTNEKLFF.

V gene TRBV7-9 combines with J gene TRBJ2-5, with 7 positions matching TRBD2. Trimming cost V 2 bases and J 2 bases; bases outside gene matches: 5. There are 15 residues in the CDR3. Germline assignment: CDR1 SEHNR and CDR2 FQNEAQ (reference sequence). CDR3 region: CASSLREADQETQYF. The CDR3 DNA sequence: TGTGCCAGCAGCTTACGGGAGGCCGATCAAGAGACCCAGTACTTC.

V gene TRBV5-1 combines with J gene TRBJ2-7; D not resolved. The CDR3 covers 15 residues. Trimming shortened V by 0 bases and J by 0 bases, and 10 bases separated the two germline ends. Germline V gives CDR1 SGHRS, CDR2 YFSETQ. CDR3 DNA: TGCGCCAGCAGCTTGGAAGGCAGGAACTCCTACGAGCAGTACTTC. It encodes CASSLEGRNSYEQYF.

Only a few counts were recorded for this clone. The CDR3 sequence is CASSGTGSQPQHF. The CDR3 DNA is TGTGCCAGCAGTGGGACAGGGAGCCAGCCCCAGCATTTT. The chain carries TRBV2 and TRBJ1-5; 8 bases map to TRBD1. Germline V gene lookup returns CDR1 SNHLY and CDR2 FYNNEI. V shed 4 bases, J shed 7 bases, and the junction held 3 bases outside the gene matches. The CDR3 runs to 13 residues.

A remark on this clone: The sample contains more than one DNA sequence encoding this CDR3. V and J are TRBV5-1 and TRBJ1-1; TRBD1 might be the D (6 bases). The germline CDR1 and CDR2 sequences are SGHRS and YFSETQ. CDR3 size: 12 residues. V dropped 2 bases and J dropped 5 bases, with 7 bases sitting between them. CDR3 amino acids: CASSLGQTEAFF. CDR3 in DNA: TGCGCCAGCAGCTTAGGACAGACTGAAGCTTTCTTT.

The J gene is TRBJ2-1, the V gene TRBV2, with 10 bases that match TRBD2. Germline lookup yields CDR1 SNHLY and CDR2 FYNNEI. CDR3 length: 16 residues. Trimming cost V 5 bases and J 2 bases; bases outside gene matches: 6. CDR3: CASSSPLAGAYNEQFF. CDR3 sequence (DNA): TGTGCCAGCAGTTCTCCCCTAGCGGGAGCCTACAATGAGCAGTTCTTC.

The rearrangement joins TRBV2 to TRBJ1-2, with D perhaps matching TRBD1 (6 bases). The CDR3 is made up of 13 amino acids. The germline V and J ends were trimmed by 6 bases and 7 bases, with 15 bases remaining between them. Germline-derived CDR1 and CDR2 are SNHLY and FYNNEI. The CDR3 loop is CASRDQQGRGYTF. In nucleotides, the CDR3 is TGTGCCAGCAGGGACCAACAGGGTCGTGGCTACACCTTC.

This chain joins TRBV23-1 and TRBJ2-7, with TRBD1 identical over 8 bases. TRBV23-1 is assigned to the ORF class and has an uncertain function. The J segment lost 5 bases and the V segment lost 0 bases, leaving 12 bases of the junction unmatched. The CDR3 covers 17 residues. The CDR3 spells CASSQSPTGEVSDEQYF. The CDR3 DNA follows: TGCGCCAGCAGTCAATCGCCGACAGGGGAAGTTTCCGACGAGCAGTACTTC.

The chain carries TRBV5-1 and TRBJ1-1; tentative D call: TRBD1 (6 bases). Trimming shortened V by 5 bases and J by 1 base, and 12 bases separated the two germline ends. This CDR3 has 14 residues. Germline CDR1 is SGHRS and CDR2 is YFSETQ. The CDR3 loop is CASRNGGANTEAFF. The DNA of the CDR3 is TGCGCCAGCAGGAATGGGGGGGCGAACACTGAAGCTTTCTTT.

This clone was seen a handful of times. The rearrangement uses TRBV21-1 and TRBJ1-3. TRBV21-1 is termed a pseudogene. The CDR3 is made up of 16 amino acids. CDR3 region: CANYFSVSLTGNTIYF. The DNA for the CDR3 is TGTGCCAACTACTTTTCGGTAAGCTTAACTGGAAACACCATATATTTT.

The chain combines TRBV5-6 with TRBJ1-3, with D uncertain. V lost 0 bases, J lost 2 bases, and 6 bases lay in between. Per germline, CDR1 SGHDT and CDR2 YYEEEE. This CDR3 comprises 14 residues. Here the CDR3 reads CASSLVGAGNTIYF. Here the CDR3 DNA reads TGTGCCAGCAGCTTGGTCGGGGCTGGAAACACCATATATTTT. Full variable domain (outside the CDR3, taken from reference TRBV5-6 and TRBJ1-3): DAGVTQSPTHLIKTRGQQVTLRCSPKSGHDTVSWYQQALGQGPQFIFQYYEEEERQRGNFPDRFSGHQFPNYSSELNVNALLLGDSALYLCASSLVGAGNTIYFGEGSWLTVV.

The rearrangement uses TRBV2 and TRBJ2-6, with D perhaps TRBD2 (5 bases). The V gene's germline CDR1 is SNHLY and CDR2 FYNNEI. V lost 3 bases and J lost 2, with 5 bases in between. This CDR3 has 14 residues. CDR3 sequence (DNA): TGTGCCAGCAGTGACGGGGCTGGGGCCAACGTCCTGACTTTC. This translates into CASSDGAGANVLTF.

In its sample, this clone was seen once. CDR3 loop: CASSFGRPNTGELFF. Here the CDR3 DNA reads TGTGCCAGCAGCTTCGGCAGGCCGAACACCGGGGAGCTGTTTTTT. The chain uses TRBV13 and TRBJ2-2; D gene ambiguous. V lost 3 bases and J lost 0, with 8 bases in between. CDR1 is PRHDT and CDR2 is FYEKMQ in the germline V gene (reference sequence). The CDR3 is made up of 15 amino acids.

This chain links TRBV2 with TRBJ1-2; D ambiguous. The germline V gene encodes CDR1 SNHLY and CDR2 FYNNEI. V was pared by 4 bases and J by 4 bases, with 16 bases between. The CDR3 contains 15 residues. CDR3: CASSALPGATYGYTF. The CDR3 DNA reads as TGTGCCAGCAGTGCACTGCCGGGTGCCACCTATGGCTACACCTTC.

This clone was seen a few times. This rearrangement joins TRBV7-9 to TRBJ2-1; 14 positions match TRBD2. The CDR3 runs 14 residues. Germline V gene data show CDR1 as SEHNR and CDR2 as FQNEAQ (reference sequence). V dropped 5 bases and J dropped 9; count of bases not matched to a gene: 3. The CDR3 bases are TGTGCCAGCAGCGGACTAGCGGGAGGAACTGAGCAGTTCTTC. Translating gives CASSGLAGGTEQFF.

This clone has just one count. CDR3 protein: CASSLGRGLGGYTF. CDR3 bases: TGTGCCAGCAGCTTGGGCAGGGGGCTTGGTGGCTACACCTTC. The V call is TRBV5-6, the J call TRBJ1-2, with 8 positions matching TRBD1. In germline, CDR1 is SGHDT, CDR2 YYEEEE. This CDR3 region has 14 residues. V was pared by 0 bases and J by 7 bases, with 5 bases of the junction left unmatched.

Comment on this clone: This CDR3 is also generated by other DNA sequences in the sample. The V and J genes are TRBV18 and TRBJ1-5; a possible D gene is TRBD1 (5 bases). The germline gives CDR1 KGHSH, CDR2 LQKENI. The V end lost 6 bases, the J end lost 2 bases, and 8 bases lay between the germline ends. The CDR3 covers 13 residues. CDR3 loop: CASSSTGNQPQHF. The CDR3 nucleotides are TGTGCCAGCTCTTCGACAGGCAATCAGCCCCAGCATTTT.

The genes are TRBV5-1 and TRBJ1-2; 8 positions agree with TRBD1. Germline lookup yields CDR1 SGHRS and CDR2 YFSETQ. The J segment lost 0 bases and the V segment lost 5 bases, leaving 9 bases of the junction unmatched. This CDR3 region has 16 residues. The CDR3 loop reads CASREGQGRANYGYTF. CDR3 coding DNA: TGCGCCAGCAGGGAAGGACAGGGCAGGGCTAACTATGGCTACACCTTC.

This clone appeared once. This specimen includes other DNA sequences encoding the same CDR3. V and J are TRBV15 and TRBJ1-5, with a weak D call TRBD1 (6 bases). Trimming took off 0 bases at V and 0 bases at J, with 6 bases between the two ends. The CDR3 is made up of 15 amino acids. The germline CDR1 and CDR2 sequences are LNHNV and YYDKDF (reference sequence). The CDR3 DNA follows: TGTGCCACCAGCAGAGACAGGGGTAGCAATCAGCCCCAGCATTTT. Protein sequence: CATSRDRGSNQPQHF.

The genes are TRBV27 and TRBJ2-3; 7 nucleotides match TRBD2. Trimming removed 2 bases from V and 2 bases from J; junction bases left unmatched: 10. CDR3 size: 17 residues. The V gene's germline CDR1 is MNHEY and CDR2 SMNVEV (reference sequence). The CDR3 spells CASSLLSLAGDTDTQYF. DNA for the CDR3: TGTGCCAGCAGTTTACTCTCCTTGGCGGGGGACACAGATACGCAGTATTTT.

The chain is built from TRBV5-1 and TRBJ2-1; 9 bases agree with TRBD1. Germline trimming cut 2 bases from V and 7 bases from J; bases unmatched to any gene: 7. This CDR3 contains 15 residues. Germline CDR1 SGHRS, CDR2 YFSETQ. CDR3 amino acids: CASSLWTGAQNEQFF. The CDR3 DNA is TGCGCCAGCAGCTTATGGACAGGGGCGCAGAATGAGCAGTTCTTC.